This TCR beta chain was retrieved from a study of T-cell memory formation after mild COVID-19. Study-wide context: TCR clusters showed largely donor specificity.

The table lists this clonotype with a few counts. Its antigen is unknown. Germline CDR1 is SGHTA and CDR2 is FQGTGA. J was trimmed by 2 bases and V by 1 base; bases with no gene match: 11. This CDR3 comprises 18 residues. Study-level points and caveats: Clones contracting over day 15 to 85 were CD4/CD8 balanced, with later expanders leaning CD4+. Clones that contracted clustered mainly in CM and EM if CD4+ and in EMRA if CD8+. Proof of SARS-CoV-2 specificity was absent for the second-wave clones that crested on day 37.

TCRdb reprocessed the 5' RACE reads with MiXCR, giving one entry per CDR3 protein. The sample includes about 190,000 distinct CDR3 sequences, approximately 20% of them seen just once. Input material: PBMCs or a T cell subset sorted from them (not recorded which). This chain connects TRBV7-3 to TRBJ2-1; 7 bases are a match to TRBD1. The source is an adult woman who had mild COVID-19 (a few samples of this study predate the infection). Cell type and time point are not known. CDR3 nucleotide sequence: TGTGCCAGCAGCTTAATGGGGAGACAGGGAACTACCTACAATGAGCAGTTCTTC. Its translation is CASSLMGRQGTTYNEQFF.